Included here is one T cell receptor beta chain sequence, with context. The antigen is not known. These data come from a study of T cells in Graves' hyperthyroidism and ophthalmopathy. Amplified TCR beta CDR3 regions derived from RNA transcripts. Carried out on the TCR CDR3, a first-round RT-PCR used the HTBI primer set. TCRdb re-derived calls from the multiplex PCR reads in MiXCR, one entry per CDR3 protein. The sample lists roughly 500,000 distinct CDR3 sequences, 46% occurring once. V dropped 1 base and J dropped 7 bases, with 14 bases sitting between them. The CDR3 is 15 amino acids. Study-level results: Expanded thyroid clonotypes (above 0.001) were mostly also found in blood.

This receptor was taken from an adult woman with Graves' disease, either hyperthyroidism or ophthalmopathy (not recorded which). Source material: peripheral blood or thyroid tissue (not recorded which). This rearrangement joins TRBV12-3 or TRBV12-4 to TRBJ1-5; perhaps TRBD1 as D (6 bases). CDR3 amino acids: CASSLGSSGAQPQHF. CDR3 nucleotides: TGTGCCAGCAGTTTAGGCTCGTCAGGGGCCCAGCCCCAGCATTTT.